The 5 T cell receptor beta chains below were found in one sample sequenced in a study of T cells in Graves' hyperthyroidism and ophthalmopathy. Amplification of TCR beta CDR3 regions was performed using RNA transcripts as template. The HTBI primer set was used in a first-round RT-PCR of the TCR CDR3. TCRdb reanalysed the multiplex PCR reads using MiXCR and keeps one entry per CDR3 protein. The sample yields around 600,000 distinct CDR3 sequences, around 14% seen once. The specimen was blood. These receptors all come from a woman under 40 with Graves' hyperthyroidism.

This clonotype was counted many times. This chain links TRBV3-1 with TRBJ2-7; 7 nucleotides align to TRBD2. CDR1 LGHDT and CDR2 YNNKEL come from the germline V gene (reference sequence). This CDR3 is built from 15 residues. The trim removed 1 base at V and 3 bases at J, leaving 6 bases unmatched. The CDR3 coding sequence is TGTGCCAGCAGCCAAGTCCGCGCGGGAGTCTACGAGCAGTACTTC. This codes for CASSQVRAGVYEQYF.

Comment on this clonotype: Germline and junction disagree at one end, which may indicate a read error. The V and J genes are TRBV6-2 or TRBV6-3 and TRBJ2-1, with D possibly being TRBD2 (7 bases). The CDR3 runs 18 residues. From germline, CDR1 is MNHEY and CDR2 SVGEGT. The CDR3 reads CASSYPRGSGTTYDEQFF. CDR3 nucleotides: TGTGCCAGCAGTTACCCCCGTGGGAGCGGGACAACCTACGATGAGCAGTTCTTC.

This clonotype has a count of ten or more. V is TRBV20-1 and J is TRBJ2-1; perhaps TRBD2 as D (7 bases). V lost 3 bases and J 5 bases, leaving 17 bases between the germline ends. The CDR3 is 15 amino acids. Germline CDR1 DFQATT, CDR2 SNEGSKA (reference sequence). In DNA, the CDR3 is TGCAGTGCTAGTGGTGCGGGGGCCGCGGACAATGAGCAGTTCTTC. It specifies CSASGAGAADNEQFF.

This clonotype was detected many times. This rearrangement joins TRBV5-8 to TRBJ2-2; 8 bases are shared with TRBD1. The trim removed 0 bases at V and 4 bases at J, leaving 5 bases unmatched. CDR1 and CDR2 (germline): SGHTS, YDEGEE. The CDR3 is 16 residues long. The CDR3 reads CASSLAPDRATGELFF. The CDR3 nucleotides read TGTGCCAGCAGCTTGGCCCCGGACAGGGCCACCGGGGAGCTGTTTTTT.

Many counts were recorded for this clonotype. The gene calls are TRBV7-6 and TRBJ2-1; 7 bases fit TRBD2. Trimming took 5 bases from V and 8 from J; bases not matched to a gene: 12. Per germline, CDR1 SGHVS and CDR2 FNYEAQ. The CDR3 extends over 15 amino acids. CDR3 nucleotide sequence: TGTGCCAGCAGCGATCTAGCGGCCCTACGGGATGAGCAGTTCTTC. Amino acid sequence: CASSDLAALRDEQFF.